The source of this T cell receptor beta chain is a study of cytomegalovirus exposure and HLA in healthy donors. V was pared by 3 bases and J by 0 bases, with 2 bases of the junction left unmatched. CDR1 and CDR2 (germline): GTSNPN, SVGIG (reference sequence). CDR3 length: 14 amino acids. It was with 60 Vbeta and 13 Jbeta primers that the PCR ran. The repertoire was sequenced with immunoSEQ multiplex PCR; TCRdb's copy has only in-frame clones and lacks some. The sample includes approximately 64,000 clones, under 85% of them seen just once. The V gene is TRBV30, the J gene TRBJ2-1, with 7 bases lining up with TRBD1. Input material: PBMCs. The clonotype was recovered from a male donor in good health and CMV-seropositive. In DNA, the CDR3 is TGTGCCTGGAGCAGGGGGAACTCCTACAATGAGCAGTTCTTC. As protein: CAWSRGNSYNEQFF.